The next 27 T cell receptor beta chains were all read from a single sample in a study of cytomegalovirus exposure and HLA in healthy donors. PCR used 60 Vbeta primers and 13 Jbeta primers. Using immunoSEQ multiplex PCR, the repertoire was profiled, and TCRdb retains in-frame clones only, with some absent. Of about 170,000 clones in the sample, 60% to 80% were seen once. The sequencing sample was made of PBMCs. These receptors all come from a man between 40 and 49 years old in good health and CMV-seropositive.

Here the CDR3 DNA reads TGTGCCATCAGTGAGTCGAGGGCAGGTTCATTTCAGCCCCAGCATTTT. Its translation is CAISESRAGSFQPQHF. The chain uses TRBV10-3 and TRBJ1-5; no firm D call. The V and J ends lost 0 bases and 6 bases respectively, with 15 bases between them. This CDR3 region has 16 residues. Per germline, CDR1 ENHRY and CDR2 SYGVKD.

This clone was picked up a small number of times. The V call is TRBV5-1, the J call TRBJ1-1, with unresolved D. Germline CDR1 is SGHRS and CDR2 is YFSETQ. Trimming shortened V by 4 bases and J by 5 bases, and 21 bases separated the two germline ends. This CDR3 contains 16 residues. CDR3 bases: TGCGCCAGCAGCCCGAAGAGCGGGGTCACGGTTACTGAAGCTTTCTTT. Protein sequence: CASSPKSGVTVTEAFF.

CDR3 region: CASRDTGGGTEAFF. CDR3 in DNA: TGCGCCAGCAGGGACACCGGTGGAGGGACTGAAGCTTTCTTT. J is TRBJ1-1 and V is TRBV5-1; a possible D gene is TRBD1 (5 bases). V lost 5 bases, J lost 5 bases, and 16 bases lay in between. CDR1 SGHRS and CDR2 YFSETQ come from the germline V gene. This CDR3 is 14 amino acids long.

The V call is TRBV28, the J call TRBJ2-5; no reliable D call. CDR3 length equals 13 residues. Trimming took 6 bases from V and 5 from J, leaving 13 bases between them. The germline CDR1 and CDR2 sequences are MDHEN and SYDVKM. CDR3 sequence reads: CASSILSEETQYF. The DNA for the CDR3 is TGTGCCAGCAGCATCCTTAGTGAGGAGACCCAGTACTTC.

V usage is TRBV5-1 and J usage is TRBJ2-1; D not certain. Germline V gene sequence: CDR1 SGHRS, CDR2 YFSETQ. Deletions cut 0 bases from V and 2 bases from J, with 9 bases between. The CDR3 runs to 15 residues. The CDR3 loop reads CASSLDFGAYNEQFF. The CDR3 region has the DNA TGCGCCAGCAGCTTGGACTTCGGAGCCTACAATGAGCAGTTCTTC.

The chain carries TRBV7-7 and TRBJ2-7; the match to TRBD1 covers 8 bases. The germline V gene has CDR1 SSHAT and CDR2 FNYEAQ (reference sequence). The CDR3 is 13 residues long. V trimming: 5 bases; J trimming: 6 bases; junction bases outside the gene matches: 6. The CDR3 nucleotides are TGTGCCAGCAGCCCTGACAGGGGCGGCGAGCAGTACTTC. It is translated as CASSPDRGGEQYF. Looking up the rest from reference TRBV7-7 and TRBJ2-7 gives the full variable domain: GAGVSQSPRYKVTKRGQDVTLRCDPISSHATLYWYQQALGQGPEFLTYFNYEAQPDKSGLPSDRFSAERPEGSISTLTIQRTEQRDSAMYRCASSPDRGGEQYFGPGTRLTVT.

The chain employs TRBV4-1 and TRBJ2-7, with 16 bases lining up with TRBD2. The CDR3 runs 19 residues. V shed 0 bases and J 5 bases; nucleotides not matched to a gene: 10. The V gene's germline CDR1 is MGHRA and CDR2 YSYEKL. In DNA, the CDR3 is TGCGCCAGCAGCCAAGACCCGACCGGGACTAGCGGGAGGGGAAACGAGCAGTACTTC. Translation gives CASSQDPTGTSGRGNEQYF.

The J gene is TRBJ1-5, the V gene TRBV6-1; a weak D match, TRBD1 (6 bases). CDR3 length: 13 amino acids. V was pared by 3 bases and J by 6 bases, with 9 bases between. The V gene's germline CDR1 is MNHNS and CDR2 SASEGT. The CDR3 sequence is CASSDQGTQPQHF. The CDR3 coding sequence is TGTGCCAGCAGTGATCAGGGGACTCAGCCCCAGCATTTT.

This clone was seen more than once but under ten times. The chain combines TRBV6-1 with TRBJ2-1; the D gene is possibly TRBD1 (9 bases). Per germline, CDR1 MNHNS and CDR2 SASEGT. This CDR3 region has 18 residues. V shed 4 bases and J shed 3 bases, with 22 bases lying between them. DNA of the CDR3: TGTGCCAGCAGTGGACAGGGGGGCACTAGCGGTTTCTACAATGAGCAGTTCTTC. Amino acids: CASSGQGGTSGFYNEQFF.

The gene calls are TRBV18 and TRBJ2-3, with a possible D match to TRBD2 (6 bases). With 3 bases removed from V and 2 bases from J, the gap between germline ends came to 12 bases. Germline values: CDR1 KGHSH, CDR2 LQKENI. The CDR3 runs to 15 residues. CDR3 amino acids: CASSPVLADTDTQYF. CDR3 in DNA: TGTGCCAGCTCACCGGTATTAGCGGACACAGATACGCAGTATTTT.

This sequence joins TRBV5-4 and TRBJ2-7, with 11 bases matching TRBD2. V was clipped by 4 bases and J by 1 base; unmatched bases: 4. The length of the CDR3 is 15 residues. From germline, CDR1 is SGHNT and CDR2 YYREEE (reference sequence). This chain's CDR3 is CASSKGLAESYEQYF. The DNA of the CDR3 is TGTGCCAGCAGCAAGGGACTAGCGGAGTCCTACGAGCAGTACTTC.

The CDR3 sequence is CAISDIGGRATDTQYF. As DNA, the CDR3 is TGTGCCATCAGTGATATAGGCGGGAGAGCCACAGATACGCAGTATTTT. The chain carries TRBV10-3 and TRBJ2-3; 7 bases map to TRBD2. CDR1 and CDR2 (germline): ENHRY, SYGVKD. The trim removed 3 bases at V and 2 bases at J, leaving 8 bases unmatched. The CDR3 is 16 amino acids.

The chain uses TRBV7-9 and TRBJ1-4; 8 bases map to TRBD1. V gave up 2 bases and J gave up 8 bases; unmatched junction bases: 4. Per the germline V gene, CDR1 is SEHNR and CDR2 is FQNEAQ (reference sequence). The CDR3 length is 14 residues. CDR3 bases: TGTGCCAGCAGCTTATGGGACAGGCGGGAAAAACTGTTTTTT. Protein product: CASSLWDRREKLFF.

The chain links TRBV9 to TRBJ2-2; maybe TRBD2 (6 bases). Germline loops: CDR1 SGDLS, CDR2 YYNGEE. The CDR3 has 13 residues. Trimming stripped 1 base from V and 7 bases from J, with 8 bases between. The CDR3 loop reads CASSVLGLGELFF. In DNA, the CDR3 is TGTGCCAGCAGCGTATTGGGACTCGGGGAGCTGTTTTTT.

V is TRBV4-2 and J is TRBJ2-7, with 9 bases matching TRBD2. Germline CDR1 is LGHNA and CDR2 is YNFKEQ. There are 16 residues in the CDR3. V dropped 0 bases and J dropped 7; count of bases not matched to a gene: 10. CDR3 sequence reads: CASSQDQRTSAGEQYF. CDR3 nucleotide sequence: TGTGCCAGCAGCCAAGATCAGCGGACTAGCGCGGGGGAGCAGTACTTC.

J is TRBJ1-2 and V is TRBV5-1; TRBD1 agrees at 7 bases. Losses at the gene ends were 2 bases for V and 2 bases for J; bases not matched to a gene: 6. This CDR3 has 15 amino acids. Germline V gene lookup returns CDR1 SGHRS and CDR2 YFSETQ. CDR3 sequence: CASSFTTGQNYGYTF. Here the CDR3 DNA reads TGCGCCAGCAGCTTTACTACGGGACAGAACTATGGCTACACCTTC.

In this sample, this clone turned up a few times. The chain links TRBV6-5 to TRBJ2-1, with 14 positions matching TRBD2. Germline CDR1 reads MNHEY; CDR2 reads SVGAGI. The CDR3 sequence is 16 residues long. Germline trimming cut 4 bases from V and 7 bases from J; bases unmatched to any gene: 6. CDR3 loop: CASSSRLAGGANEQFF. In nucleotides, the CDR3 is TGTGCCAGCAGTTCACGACTAGCGGGAGGGGCGAATGAGCAGTTCTTC.

This clone is a singleton in its sample. Written as DNA, the CDR3 is TGTGCCAGCAGCGTCCGGGACTGGGACAATGAGCAGTTCTTC. Translated, it gives CASSVRDWDNEQFF. The gene calls are TRBV9 and TRBJ2-1; D might be TRBD2 (6 bases). Trimming took 2 bases from V and 5 from J, leaving 11 bases between them. From germline, CDR1 is SGDLS and CDR2 YYNGEE. The CDR3 sequence is 14 residues long.

V is TRBV5-1 and J is TRBJ2-1, with a weak D call TRBD2 (7 bases). This CDR3 is built from 15 residues. The V end lost 4 bases, the J end lost 6 bases, and 17 bases lay between the germline ends. CDR1 is SGHRS, CDR2 YFSETQ, per germline. CDR3 residues: CASSPGGPGVNEQFF. The CDR3 region has the DNA TGCGCCAGCAGCCCGGGGGGCCCCGGGGTCAATGAGCAGTTCTTC.

The V and J genes are TRBV6-1 and TRBJ2-3, with D possibly being TRBD2 (7 bases). Germline V lookup: CDR1 MNHNS, CDR2 SASEGT. V was pared by 6 bases and J by 1 base, with 17 bases between. This CDR3 contains 16 residues. The CDR3 loop is CASREQGGWGTDTQYF. DNA of the CDR3: TGTGCCAGCAGGGAACAGGGAGGGTGGGGCACAGATACGCAGTATTTT.

The V call is TRBV27, the J call TRBJ2-1; 9 bases are a match to TRBD2. The V and J ends lost 4 bases and 6 bases, in that order; junction bases with no gene match: 4. Germline V gene sequence: CDR1 MNHEY, CDR2 SMNVEV (reference sequence). The CDR3 length is 14 residues. The CDR3 is CASSWREGPNEQFF. DNA for the CDR3: TGTGCCAGCAGTTGGCGGGAGGGCCCCAATGAGCAGTTCTTC.

The chain recombines TRBV7-8 with TRBJ2-7, with 8 nucleotides matching TRBD2. The germline CDR1 and CDR2 sequences are SGHVS and FQNEAQ. With V trimmed by 3 bases and J by 7 bases, 2 bases remained unmatched. CDR3 length: 12 residues. This chain's CDR3 is CASSFSGGEQYF. The CDR3 nucleotides read TGTGCCAGCAGCTTCAGCGGGGGTGAGCAGTACTTC.

This clone was counted a single time. The chain couples TRBV5-5 to TRBJ2-7; 12 nucleotides agree with TRBD2. This CDR3 spans 17 amino acids. Germline CDR1 and CDR2: SGHKS and YYEKEE (reference sequence). J lost 2 bases, V lost 4 bases, and 10 bases had no gene match. The CDR3 is CASSKGASGRGTYEQYF. The DNA for the CDR3 is TGTGCCAGCAGCAAGGGAGCTAGCGGGAGGGGAACCTACGAGCAGTACTTC.

The sample holds one count of this clone. V is TRBV28 and J is TRBJ1-1; D is undetermined. With 7 bases removed from V and 0 bases from J, the gap between germline ends came to 12 bases. Germline V lookup: CDR1 MDHEN, CDR2 SYDVKM. This CDR3 spans 14 amino acids. The CDR3 loop reads CASIAAALNTEAFF. The DNA for the CDR3 is TGTGCCAGCATTGCGGCAGCGTTGAACACTGAAGCTTTCTTT.

As concerns this clone: Other DNA sequences in this specimen translate into the identical CDR3. V and J are TRBV7-9 and TRBJ2-3; the D gene is possibly TRBD1 (5 bases). The V end was cut by 0 bases, the J end by 0 bases, with 13 bases between. The CDR3 contains 17 residues. Germline V gene lookup returns CDR1 SEHNR and CDR2 FQNEAQ (reference sequence). Written as DNA, the CDR3 is TGTGCCAGCAGCTTAGCTGACAGTTCCCCTAGCACAGATACGCAGTATTTT. It specifies CASSLADSSPSTDTQYF.

This clone was counted a few times. V gene TRBV6-6 combines with J gene TRBJ2-1; 10 positions agree with TRBD2. The V segment lost 5 bases and the J segment 6 bases; nucleotides outside the gene matches: 7. The CDR3 totals 15 residues. Germline V gives CDR1 MNHNY, CDR2 SVGAGI (reference sequence). CDR3 DNA: TGTGCCAGCAGTGTCGGGACTAGCGTAACCAATGAGCAGTTCTTC. Protein product: CASSVGTSVTNEQFF.

The chain employs TRBV9 and TRBJ2-7; 9 bases line up with TRBD1. V lost 4 bases and J lost 7; bases outside the gene matches: 12. In germline, CDR1 is SGDLS, CDR2 YYNGEE. This CDR3 comprises 15 residues. CDR3 region: CASSPGTGRQEEQYF. The CDR3 DNA sequence: TGTGCCAGCAGCCCGGGGACAGGGCGACAAGAGGAGCAGTACTTC.